The text below deals with one T cell receptor (beta chain). Method: immunoSEQ multiplex PCR; TCRdb's copy keeps in-frame clones and lacks some. The table shows 12,000 to 15,000 clones, with roughly 80% occurring only once. J lost 4 bases, V lost 6 bases, and 2 bases had no gene match. Germline-derived CDR1 and CDR2 are SNHLY and FYNNEI. The CDR3 extends over 13 amino acids. The sample belongs to a study of technical replicates of blood from a handful of donors. Sequencing used PBMCs. The TCR sequence derives from a human donor in good health. V and J are TRBV2 and TRBJ2-1; 8 bases agree with TRBD1. In DNA form, the CDR3 reads TGTGCCAGCAGGCAGGGGGCTTACAATGAGCAGTTCTTC. As protein: CASRQGAYNEQFF.